The 25 T cell receptor beta chains in this list originate from one sample, sequenced in a study of T cells in Graves' hyperthyroidism and ophthalmopathy. It was RNA transcripts that yielded the amplified TCR beta CDR3 regions. RT-PCR in the first round (using the HTBI primer set) targeted the TCR CDR3. TCRdb processed the multiplex PCR reads anew with MiXCR; each CDR3 protein has one entry. The sample holds fewer than 250,000 distinct CDR3 sequences, roughly 22% seen once. Material: blood. The receptors derive from a woman aged 40 to 50 with Graves' ophthalmopathy.

This clonotype was picked up many times. The chain carries TRBV6-1 and TRBJ1-5, with D perhaps TRBD1 (5 bases). There are 14 residues in the CDR3. Trimming pared 11 bases from V and 4 bases from J, leaving 18 bases between. Germline V gene lookup returns CDR1 MNHNS and CDR2 SASEGT. CDR3 in amino acids: CAVGGQGWNQPQHF. CDR3 in DNA: TGTGCCGTTGGGGGTCAGGGATGGAATCAGCCCCAGCATTTT.

Ten or more counts support this clonotype. The rearrangement uses TRBV20-1 and TRBJ2-5; D possibly corresponds to TRBD2 (5 bases). Germline CDR1 and CDR2: DFQATT and SNEGSKA (reference sequence). The CDR3 is 14 amino acids. Deletions cut 5 bases from V and 3 bases from J, with 16 bases between. In DNA form, the CDR3 reads TGCAGTGCTCAACTCGGAGGACCAAAAGAGACCCAGTACTTC. It translates to CSAQLGGPKETQYF.

This clonotype was recorded many times. The chain recombines TRBV19 with TRBJ2-7; either TRBD1 or TRBD2 may supply D (5 bases each). V lost 11 bases and J lost 2, with 10 bases in between. The CDR3 is made up of 11 amino acids. The germline V gene has CDR1 LNHDA and CDR2 SQIVND (reference sequence). CDR3 sequence (DNA): TGTGCCTCTCGGGACGCCTACGAGCAGTACTTC. Amino acid sequence: CASRDAYEQYF.

This rearrangement joins TRBV27 to TRBJ2-5, with D hard to call. The CDR3 covers 14 residues. V was trimmed by 6 bases and J by 1 base, leaving 12 bases between them. Germline V gives CDR1 MNHEY, CDR2 SMNVEV (reference sequence). The CDR3 loop reads CASSPRSSQETQYF. For the CDR3, the DNA is TGTGCCAGCAGCCCACGTAGTAGCCAAGAGACCCAGTACTTC.

The sample holds one count of this clonotype. The chain links TRBV19 to TRBJ1-2, with D possibly being TRBD1 (6 bases). With 7 bases removed from V and 7 bases from J, the gap between germline ends came to 19 bases. Germline CDR1 LNHDA, CDR2 SQIVND (reference sequence). The CDR3 is 14 amino acids. The CDR3 DNA sequence: TGTGCCAGTATGCCCTTACGGGGGGCCCGTGGCTACACCTTC. Residues: CASMPLRGARGYTF.

This clonotype was seen at least ten times. V usage is TRBV6-2 or TRBV6-3 and J usage is TRBJ2-7; the D is unclear. Germline CDR1 reads MNHEY; CDR2 reads SVGEGT. V was pared by 2 bases and J by 4 bases, with 9 bases between. The CDR3 length is 13 residues. The chain's CDR3 is CASSYRPGYEQYF. The CDR3 nucleotides are TGTGCCAGCAGTTACCGCCCAGGATACGAGCAGTACTTC.

In its sample, this clonotype was seen many times. CDR3 protein: CASSPLAGGELFF. The DNA of the CDR3 is TGTGCCAGCAGCCCGCTAGCTGGCGGGGAGCTGTTTTTT. This rearrangement joins TRBV12-3 or TRBV12-4 to TRBJ2-2, with D possibly TRBD2 on 5 matching bases. CDR3 length: 13 residues. V lost 6 bases and J 7 bases, leaving 12 bases between the germline ends.

This clonotype has a count of ten or more. The V call is TRBV20-1, the J call TRBJ1-5, with 7 bases aligning to TRBD1. The V gene's germline CDR1 is DFQATT and CDR2 SNEGSKA (reference sequence). The junction had 4 bases not matched to a gene; V was cut back by 0 bases and J by 2 bases. This CDR3 spans 15 amino acids. The CDR3 here is CSAREGRGGNQPQHF. The DNA of the CDR3 is TGCAGTGCTAGAGAGGGCAGGGGGGGCAATCAGCCCCAGCATTTT.

At least ten counts were recorded for this clonotype. The chain recombines TRBV6-5 with TRBJ2-7; the D is unclear. Germline CDR1 and CDR2: MNHEY and SVGAGI. V lost 0 bases to trimming and J lost 2 bases, with 8 bases between them. The CDR3 runs to 14 residues. CDR3 region: CASSYSGWPYEQYF. The CDR3 coding sequence is TGTGCCAGCAGTTACTCTGGCTGGCCCTACGAGCAGTACTTC.

Ten or more counts support this clonotype. As DNA, the CDR3 is TGTGCCAGCTCACCTGGCAGGGAATATGGCTACACCTTC. Its translation is CASSPGREYGYTF. The V and J genes are TRBV18 and TRBJ1-2; a possible D gene is TRBD1 (5 bases). This CDR3 comprises 13 residues. Looked up from germline, CDR1 is KGHSH and CDR2 is LQKENI. Trimming left V 3 bases short and J 5 bases short, with 10 bases between. The whole variable domain, filled in from reference TRBV18 and TRBJ1-2, reads NAGVMQNPRHLVRRRGQEARLRCSPMKGHSHVYWYRQLPEEGLKFMVYLQKENIIDESGMPKERFSAEFPKEGPSILRIQQVVRGDSAAYFCASSPGREYGYTFGSGTRLTVV.

This clonotype was found many times. This chain uses TRBV28 with TRBJ2-7, with 10 bases matching TRBD1. Germline lookup yields CDR1 MDHEN and CDR2 SYDVKM. The junction had 14 bases not matched to a gene; V was cut back by 5 bases and J by 7 bases. The CDR3 length is 16 residues. CDR3 nucleotide sequence: TGTGCCAGCAGTGGCGGGGGGACAGGGGTGATTTGGGAGCAGTACTTC. The encoded protein is CASSGGGTGVIWEQYF.

V is TRBV6-1 and J is TRBJ2-5, with D possibly being TRBD2 (5 bases). Trimming took 1 base from V and 11 from J, leaving 20 bases between them. The CDR3 has 15 amino acids. Germline assignment: CDR1 MNHNS and CDR2 SASEGT. This CDR3 reads CASSEDRQPNGEQYF. The CDR3 nucleotides read TGTGCCAGCAGTGAAGATAGGCAGCCCAACGGGGAGCAGTACTTC.

This clonotype has a handful of counts. This chain joins TRBV27 and TRBJ2-7, with 13 bases fitting TRBD2. The V gene's germline CDR1 is MNHEY and CDR2 SMNVEV (reference sequence). With 5 bases clipped from V and 1 base from J, the junction kept 8 bases outside the gene matches. The CDR3 is 17 residues long. The CDR3 DNA is TGTGCCAGCAGTCCGACTAGCGGGAGGCCCCTTTCCTACGAGCAGTACTTC. Protein sequence: CASSPTSGRPLSYEQYF.

This clonotype was seen a single time. The genes are TRBV15 and TRBJ2-6, with 8 bases aligning to TRBD1. Germline V CDR1 and CDR2: LNHNV, YYDKDF (reference sequence). With V trimmed by 1 base and J by 2 bases, 7 bases remained unmatched. This CDR3 is 18 amino acids long. The CDR3 DNA reads as TGTGCCACCAGCAGAGTGGCCAGGGGGCTGGCTGGGGCCAACGTCCTGACTTTC. Its translation: CATSRVARGLAGANVLTF.

The gene calls are TRBV12-3 or TRBV12-4 and TRBJ1-1, with a possible D match to TRBD1 (5 bases). The CDR3 runs 14 residues. Trimming pared 0 bases from V and 5 bases from J, leaving 10 bases between. The CDR3 sequence: CASSLALEGTEAFF. The CDR3 DNA is TGTGCCAGCAGTTTAGCGCTAGAGGGGACTGAAGCTTTCTTT.

This clonotype was seen ten or more times. This chain links TRBV6-1 with TRBJ2-5, with a tentative D call TRBD2 (6 bases). The CDR3 has 13 amino acids. Germline assignment: CDR1 MNHNS and CDR2 SASEGT. With 3 bases removed from V and 7 bases from J, the gap between germline ends came to 12 bases. In nucleotides, the CDR3 is TGTGCCAGCAGTGACAGCGGGTCCCGGACCCAGTACTTC. Protein sequence: CASSDSGSRTQYF.

This clonotype was seen ten or more times. The rearrangement uses TRBV6-2 or TRBV6-3 and TRBJ2-7; 7 nucleotides match TRBD2. Trimming removed 5 bases from V and 0 bases from J; junction bases left unmatched: 4. The CDR3 is made up of 14 amino acids. CDR1 and CDR2 from the germline V gene are MNHEY and SVGEGT. The CDR3 nucleotides are TGTGCCAGCAGTACTAGCGCGACCTCCTACGAGCAGTACTTC. It specifies CASSTSATSYEQYF.

This clonotype was observed many times. The chain employs TRBV6-1 and TRBJ1-1; a weak D match, TRBD1 (5 bases). This CDR3 spans 13 amino acids. Germline V gene data show CDR1 as MNHNS and CDR2 as SASEGT. V was cut by 6 bases and J by 3 bases, with 11 bases left in between. The CDR3 region is CASRDQGYTEAFF. CDR3 nucleotides: TGTGCCAGCAGGGATCAGGGTTACACTGAAGCTTTCTTT.

This clonotype showed up many times. CDR3 sequence (DNA): TGTGCCAGTAGTATACGGGGGGCGAGCAATCAGCCCCAGCATTTT. It specifies CASSIRGASNQPQHF. The V call is TRBV19, the J call TRBJ1-5; D is perhaps TRBD1 (6 bases). V lost 2 bases, J lost 1 base, and 9 bases lay in between. Per the germline V gene, CDR1 is LNHDA and CDR2 is SQIVND (reference sequence). The length of the CDR3 is 15 residues.

The J gene is TRBJ2-7, the V gene TRBV5-1; no reliable D call. Looked up from germline, CDR1 is SGHRS and CDR2 is YFSETQ. Trimming took 3 bases from V and 5 from J, leaving 9 bases between them. There are 12 residues in the CDR3. CDR3 protein: CASSSNINEQYF. The DNA for the CDR3 is TGCGCCAGCAGCTCCAACATAAACGAGCAGTACTTC.

This clonotype came up many times. V usage is TRBV7-6 and J usage is TRBJ2-5; TRBD1 aligns across 9 bases. V lost 5 bases and J lost 4; bases outside the gene matches: 14. Germline CDR1 reads SGHVS; CDR2 reads FNYEAQ. The CDR3 has 17 amino acids. In nucleotides, the CDR3 is TGTGCCAGCAGCCCGTACCGGGACAGGGTTTTCCGAGAGACCCAGTACTTC. This translates into CASSPYRDRVFRETQYF.

This clonotype was recorded at least ten times. The V gene is TRBV29-1, the J gene TRBJ2-5; 10 positions match TRBD1. The CDR3 is 17 residues long. Looked up from germline, CDR1 is SQVTM and CDR2 is ANQGSEA. Trimming removed 7 bases from V and 6 bases from J; junction bases left unmatched: 20. The CDR3: CSARDRGKNRGGQTQYF. CDR3 nucleotide sequence: TGCAGCGCCAGGGACAGGGGAAAAAACCGAGGAGGACAGACCCAGTACTTC.

In this sample, this clonotype turned up a few times. The rearrangement uses TRBV6-5 and TRBJ1-2; no clear D gene. Trimming took 2 bases from V and 3 from J, leaving 7 bases between them. Looked up from germline, CDR1 is MNHEY and CDR2 is SVGAGI. There are 13 residues in the CDR3. The CDR3 nucleotides are TGTGCCAGCAGTTACGGCACAGACTATGGCTACACCTTC. Its translation: CASSYGTDYGYTF.

This clonotype was seen just once. The CDR3 protein is CASSSLENIQYF. DNA of the CDR3: TGTGCCAGCAGTTCGCTGGAAAACATTCAGTACTTC. This rearrangement joins TRBV28 to TRBJ2-4; no reliable D call. This CDR3 comprises 12 residues. Deletions cut 4 bases from V and 5 bases from J, with 6 bases between. CDR1 and CDR2 (germline): MDHEN, SYDVKM.

The chain employs TRBV6-1 and TRBJ1-2, with D perhaps matching TRBD1 (5 bases). Germline loops: CDR1 MNHNS, CDR2 SASEGT. The V and J ends lost 4 bases and 5 bases respectively, with 17 bases between them. The CDR3 runs 15 residues. CDR3 in DNA: TGTGCCAGCAGTGCCGAGTCTTCGGGACCTTATGGCTACACCTTC. Protein product: CASSAESSGPYGYTF.